One and the same sample provided the 32 T cell receptor beta chains below, sequenced in a study of cytomegalovirus exposure and HLA in healthy donors. This table comes from immunoSEQ multiplex PCR, and its TCRdb copy is limited to in-frame clones, with some not included. This table holds roughly 67,000 clones, about 89% found once. The sequenced sample was PBMCs. The receptors were gathered from a man between 18 and 35 years old in good health and CMV-seronegative.

The V gene is TRBV27, the J gene TRBJ2-1; 10 positions match TRBD2. The junction had 2 bases not matched to a gene; V was cut back by 4 bases and J by 2 bases. CDR1 is MNHEY and CDR2 is SMNVEV in the germline V gene (reference sequence). This CDR3 comprises 15 residues. The CDR3 bases are TGTGCCAGCAGTTACCTAGCGGGGGCCTACAATGAGCAGTTCTTC. This codes for CASSYLAGAYNEQFF.

This chain links TRBV27 with TRBJ2-7; no firm D call. Germline CDR1 and CDR2: MNHEY and SMNVEV (reference sequence). The CDR3 covers 13 residues. V was pared by 4 bases and J by 3 bases, with 10 bases between. The CDR3 region is CASSSRGIYEQYF. CDR3 DNA sequence: TGTGCCAGCAGTTCCCGCGGAATCTACGAGCAGTACTTC.

This chain joins TRBV27 and TRBJ1-2, with D tentatively TRBD1 (5 bases). The CDR3 extends over 13 amino acids. Trimming cost V 5 bases and J 6 bases, with 13 bases left between them. Germline CDR1 reads MNHEY; CDR2 reads SMNVEV (reference sequence). The CDR3 sequence is CASSIDRGHGYTF. For the CDR3, the DNA is TGTGCCAGCAGTATTGACAGAGGACATGGCTACACCTTC.

The chain carries TRBV5-1 and TRBJ2-3; tentative D call: TRBD1 (6 bases). With 1 base removed from V and 0 bases from J, the gap between germline ends came to 9 bases. CDR1 and CDR2 (germline): SGHRS, YFSETQ. The CDR3 is 15 amino acids. DNA of the CDR3: TGCGCCAGCAGCTTGTACCAGGGGAGCACAGATACGCAGTATTTT. Amino acids: CASSLYQGSTDTQYF.

The chain combines TRBV5-1 with TRBJ2-7, with 11 bases identical to TRBD2. The germline CDR1 and CDR2 sequences are SGHRS and YFSETQ. The CDR3 loop spans 15 amino acids. Losses at the gene ends were 4 bases for V and 2 bases for J; bases not matched to a gene: 5. Here the CDR3 reads CASSLLAGDTYEQYF. In nucleotides, the CDR3 is TGCGCCAGCAGCCTACTAGCGGGAGATACCTACGAGCAGTACTTC.

This clone was picked up one time. The V gene is TRBV29-1, the J gene TRBJ2-5; TRBD1 agrees at 8 bases. The germline CDR1 and CDR2 sequences are SQVTM and ANQGSEA. The CDR3 length is 13 residues. V was pared by 6 bases and J by 7 bases, with 10 bases of the junction left unmatched. For the CDR3, the DNA is TGCAGCGTAGGACAGGGATACGATGGGACCCAGTACTTC. This encodes CSVGQGYDGTQYF.

The V gene is TRBV19, the J gene TRBJ1-2; a possible D gene is TRBD1 (5 bases). Trimming left V 5 bases short and J 4 bases short, with 11 bases between. Germline loops: CDR1 LNHDA, CDR2 SQIVND (reference sequence). CDR3 length equals 13 residues. DNA of the CDR3: TGTGCCAGTAGTCTCAGGGAGGGCTATGGCTACACCTTC. This encodes CASSLREGYGYTF.

This clone appeared a single time. The chain carries TRBV9 and TRBJ2-1; tentatively, D is TRBD2 (6 bases). Germline V CDR1 and CDR2: SGDLS, YYNGEE. Trimming removed 4 bases at V and 4 bases at J, with 18 bases between. The CDR3 extends over 16 amino acids. The CDR3 sequence: CASSPDNSGRYNEQFF. The CDR3 bases are TGTGCCAGCAGCCCCGACAATAGCGGTCGTTACAATGAGCAGTTCTTC.

The DNA for the CDR3 is TGCGCCAGCAGCTCGCGTACAGGGTCGCTTGGGGCCAACGTCCTGACTTTC. It yields the protein CASSSRTGSLGANVLTF. This chain links TRBV5-1 with TRBJ2-6; D is perhaps TRBD1 (6 bases). This CDR3 comprises 17 residues. V lost 3 bases to trimming and J lost 3 bases, with 16 bases between them. CDR1 SGHRS and CDR2 YFSETQ come from the germline V gene.

V is TRBV28 and J is TRBJ1-4, with D unclear. The CDR3 is 13 amino acids. Germline V gives CDR1 MDHEN, CDR2 SYDVKM. Trimming removed 7 bases from V and 6 bases from J, with 12 bases in between. The CDR3 nucleotides read TGTGCCAGCACCGTGTTACGAGATGAAAAACTGTTTTTT. Amino acid sequence: CASTVLRDEKLFF.

The rearrangement uses TRBV19 and TRBJ2-7; 7 nucleotides agree with TRBD2. The germline CDR1 and CDR2 sequences are LNHDA and SQIVND (reference sequence). J gave up 2 bases and V 6 bases, and 19 bases lay outside the gene matches. This CDR3 is built from 18 residues. Here the CDR3 DNA reads TGTGCCAGTAGCCTTTTGGGCGGGAGAAGAGTGGAGACCTACGAGCAGTACTTC. Its protein is CASSLLGGRRVETYEQYF.

The rearrangement joins TRBV18 to TRBJ1-1; TRBD1 matches at 7 bases. The CDR3 sequence is 14 residues long. The trim removed 3 bases at V and 1 base at J, leaving 2 bases unmatched. CDR1 and CDR2 (germline): KGHSH, LQKENI. CDR3 in amino acids: CASSPGQWNTEAFF. CDR3 DNA: TGTGCCAGCTCACCGGGACAGTGGAACACTGAAGCTTTCTTT.

V is TRBV11-2 and J is TRBJ2-3; weak D call: TRBD1 (6 bases). Germline loops: CDR1 SGHAT, CDR2 FQNNGV. Trimming pared 6 bases from V and 8 bases from J, leaving 21 bases between. This CDR3 has 15 residues. The CDR3 reads CASRRPGQVKSTQYF. As DNA, the CDR3 is TGTGCCAGCAGGCGACCGGGACAAGTTAAGAGTACGCAGTATTTT. The full variable domain, its missing parts supplied by reference TRBV11-2 and TRBJ2-3, is EAGVAQSPRYKIIEKRQSVAFWCNPISGHATLYWYQQILGQGPKLLIQFQNNGVVDDSQLPKDRFSAERLKGVDSTLKIQPAKLEDSAVYLCASRRPGQVKSTQYFGPGTRLTVL.

This chain connects TRBV6-1 to TRBJ2-7, with 13 bases identical to TRBD2. V dropped 3 bases and J dropped 2; count of bases not matched to a gene: 4. Germline V lookup: CDR1 MNHNS, CDR2 SASEGT. The CDR3 consists of 16 residues. CDR3 DNA: TGTGCCAGCAGTGACCCGGGACTAGCGGGAACCTACGAGCAGTACTTC. The encoded protein is CASSDPGLAGTYEQYF.

The V call is TRBV5-1, the J call TRBJ2-3, with TRBD2 as a possible D gene (6 bases). With 4 bases removed from V and 5 bases from J, the gap between germline ends came to 20 bases. Germline values: CDR1 SGHRS, CDR2 YFSETQ. The CDR3 is made up of 16 amino acids. The DNA of the CDR3 is TGCGCCAGCAGCCGGGAGCCTACCCCTACCGGAGATACGCAGTATTTT. Translated: CASSREPTPTGDTQYF.

The chain links TRBV27 to TRBJ1-4, with 8 positions matching TRBD1. Germline V gene sequence: CDR1 MNHEY, CDR2 SMNVEV (reference sequence). The CDR3 sequence is 15 residues long. J lost 6 bases, V lost 1 base, and 4 bases had no gene match. The CDR3 loop is CASSLLGQADEKLFF. The CDR3 nucleotides read TGTGCCAGCAGTTTATTGGGACAGGCTGATGAAAAACTGTTTTTT. The full variable domain, completed using reference TRBV27 and TRBJ1-4, is EAQVTQNPRYLITVTGKKLTVTCSQNMNHEYMSWYRQDPGLGLRQIYYSMNVEVTDKGDVPEGYKVSRKEKRNFPLILESPSPNQTSLYFCASSLLGQADEKLFFGSGTQLSVL.

The V and J genes are TRBV4-3 and TRBJ2-6, with TRBD2 as a possible D gene (5 bases). Germline loops: CDR1 LGHNA, CDR2 YSLEER. CDR3 length equals 16 residues. The V end lost 0 bases, the J end lost 3 bases, and 9 bases lay between the germline ends. CDR3: CASSQESEGGANVLTF. Here the CDR3 DNA reads TGCGCCAGCAGCCAAGAATCCGAGGGTGGGGCCAACGTCCTGACTTTC.

This sequence joins TRBV10-3 and TRBJ2-7; D is uncertain. V lost 2 bases to trimming and J lost 6 bases, with 5 bases between them. Germline V gene lookup returns CDR1 ENHRY and CDR2 SYGVKD. The CDR3 is 11 amino acids. The CDR3 here is CAISEALEQYF. As DNA, the CDR3 is TGTGCCATCAGTGAGGCGCTCGAGCAGTACTTC.

The chain uses TRBV14 and TRBJ1-1, with 7 bases aligning to TRBD1. The CDR3 has 13 residues. Germline CDR1 is SGHDN and CDR2 is FVKESK. The junction had 2 bases not matched to a gene; V was cut back by 6 bases and J by 1 base. The CDR3 is CASRRTGNTEAFF. The CDR3 DNA reads TGTGCCAGCAGGAGGACAGGGAACACTGAAGCTTTCTTT. Filled out from reference TRBV14 and TRBJ1-1, the complete variable domain reads EAGVTQFPSHSVIEKGQTVTLRCDPISGHDNLYWYRRVMGKEIKFLLHFVKESKQDESGMPNNRFLAERTGGTYSTLKVQPAELEDSGVYFCASRRTGNTEAFFGQGTRLTVV.

DNA of the CDR3: TGCGCCAGCAGCCCTACGACAGGTATATACGAGCAGTACTTC. Residues: CASSPTTGIYEQYF. The chain uses TRBV5-1 and TRBJ2-7, with D tentatively TRBD1 (6 bases). The CDR3 spans 14 residues. From germline, CDR1 is SGHRS and CDR2 YFSETQ. Trimming cost V 4 bases and J 4 bases, with 15 bases left between them.

The chain uses TRBV28 and TRBJ2-7; 9 bases match TRBD1. CDR3 size: 15 residues. V shed 4 bases, J shed 1 base, and the junction held 5 bases outside the gene matches. Germline V gives CDR1 MDHEN, CDR2 SYDVKM. DNA of the CDR3: TGTGCCAGCAGTTCCGGCGGGACAGGGTCCTACGAGCAGTACTTC. Translated, it gives CASSSGGTGSYEQYF.

This chain uses TRBV7-3 with TRBJ1-1, with 7 bases lining up with TRBD1. V dropped 5 bases and J dropped 2; count of bases not matched to a gene: 5. The V gene's germline CDR1 is SGHTA and CDR2 FQGTGA. There are 14 residues in the CDR3. The CDR3 spells CASSPGQANTEAFF. DNA of the CDR3: TGTGCCAGCAGCCCCGGACAGGCAAACACTGAAGCTTTCTTT.

This clone has a handful of counts. J is TRBJ2-3 and V is TRBV13; 10 positions match TRBD1. Germline lookup yields CDR1 PRHDT and CDR2 FYEKMQ (reference sequence). With V trimmed by 0 bases and J by 6 bases, 3 bases remained unmatched. This CDR3 comprises 15 residues. For the CDR3, the DNA is TGTGCCAGCAGCTTAGGGGACAGGGGGTATGATACGCAGTATTTT. Amino acid sequence: CASSLGDRGYDTQYF.

This chain connects TRBV28 to TRBJ2-1; 10 nucleotides align to TRBD2. The CDR3 length is 14 residues. Germline loops: CDR1 MDHEN, CDR2 SYDVKM. V was pared by 6 bases and J by 6 bases, with 5 bases of the junction left unmatched. Here the CDR3 reads CASRQREGSNEQFF. The CDR3 coding sequence is TGTGCCAGCAGGCAGCGGGAGGGGTCCAATGAGCAGTTCTTC.

This chain links TRBV9 with TRBJ1-4, with 8 bases that match TRBD1. With 4 bases clipped from V and 6 bases from J, the junction kept 11 bases outside the gene matches. The CDR3 runs to 16 residues. Germline CDR1 and CDR2: SGDLS and YYNGEE. For the CDR3, the DNA is TGTGCCAGCAGCCTTGGTACGTCGACAGGGGATGAAAAACTGTTTTTT. Translation: CASSLGTSTGDEKLFF.

The genes are TRBV28 and TRBJ2-7; a weak D match, TRBD1 (6 bases). Germline V gives CDR1 MDHEN, CDR2 SYDVKM. Deletions cut 6 bases from V and 4 bases from J, with 13 bases between. This CDR3 is 13 amino acids long. The CDR3 nucleotides are TGTGCCAGCAGGACAGGTCTGGGGTACGAGCAGTACTTC. It yields the protein CASRTGLGYEQYF.

This chain connects TRBV5-6 to TRBJ2-7; TRBD2 matches at 7 bases. This CDR3 has 14 residues. J lost 3 bases, V lost 4 bases, and 7 bases had no gene match. Germline values: CDR1 SGHDT, CDR2 YYEEEE. CDR3: CASSPGLLDYEQYF. The CDR3 nucleotides read TGTGCCAGCAGCCCGGGACTATTAGACTACGAGCAGTACTTC. The variable domain in full, with the rest retrieved from reference TRBV5-6 and TRBJ2-7, is DAGVTQSPTHLIKTRGQQVTLRCSPKSGHDTVSWYQQALGQGPQFIFQYYEEEERQRGNFPDRFSGHQFPNYSSELNVNALLLGDSALYLCASSPGLLDYEQYFGPGTRLTVT.

V usage is TRBV11-2 and J usage is TRBJ2-3; D might be TRBD2 (5 bases). The germline V gene encodes CDR1 SGHAT and CDR2 FQNNGV. The CDR3 is 15 amino acids. V was pared by 3 bases and J by 6 bases, with 16 bases between. This CDR3 is CASSFEGGPWDTQYF. For the CDR3, the DNA is TGTGCCAGCAGCTTTGAGGGCGGACCCTGGGATACGCAGTATTTT.

The CDR3: CASSATGQSTEAFF. DNA for the CDR3: TGTGCCAGCAGCGCTACGGGACAGAGCACTGAAGCTTTCTTT. This rearrangement joins TRBV9 to TRBJ1-1; 7 bases agree with TRBD1. V lost 3 bases and J lost 4; bases outside the gene matches: 6. The CDR3 length is 14 residues. Germline CDR1 reads SGDLS; CDR2 reads YYNGEE. The whole variable domain, filled in from reference TRBV9 and TRBJ1-1, reads DSGVTQTPKHLITATGQRVTLRCSPRSGDLSVYWYQQSLDQGLQFLIQYYNGEERAKGNILERFSAQQFPDLHSELNLSSLELGDSALYFCASSATGQSTEAFFGQGTRLTVV.

The chain has TRBV6-1 and TRBJ1-4, with D possibly matching TRBD1 (6 bases). CDR1 is MNHNS, CDR2 SASEGT, per germline. V was cut by 3 bases and J by 4 bases, with 9 bases left in between. The CDR3 runs to 14 residues. In DNA, the CDR3 is TGTGCCAGCAGTGAGGACAGAATTAATGAAAAACTGTTTTTT. Protein product: CASSEDRINEKLFF.

The chain carries TRBV5-1 and TRBJ2-3; 8 nucleotides match TRBD2. Germline lookup yields CDR1 SGHRS and CDR2 YFSETQ. This CDR3 is 15 amino acids long. V shed 0 bases, J shed 8 bases, and the junction held 8 bases outside the gene matches. The CDR3 DNA reads as TGCGCCAGCAGCTTGGAACAGCGGGAGACCGGTACGCAGTATTTT. It specifies CASSLEQRETGTQYF.

This clone is a singleton in its sample. The rearrangement uses TRBV25-1 and TRBJ2-3; 10 bases match TRBD1. Germline V lookup: CDR1 MGHDK, CDR2 SYGVNS. There are 16 residues in the CDR3. Trimming removed 3 bases from V and 2 bases from J; junction bases left unmatched: 5. CDR3: CASSESGQGYTDTQYF. For the CDR3, the DNA is TGTGCCAGCAGTGAGTCGGGACAGGGGTACACAGATACGCAGTATTTT.